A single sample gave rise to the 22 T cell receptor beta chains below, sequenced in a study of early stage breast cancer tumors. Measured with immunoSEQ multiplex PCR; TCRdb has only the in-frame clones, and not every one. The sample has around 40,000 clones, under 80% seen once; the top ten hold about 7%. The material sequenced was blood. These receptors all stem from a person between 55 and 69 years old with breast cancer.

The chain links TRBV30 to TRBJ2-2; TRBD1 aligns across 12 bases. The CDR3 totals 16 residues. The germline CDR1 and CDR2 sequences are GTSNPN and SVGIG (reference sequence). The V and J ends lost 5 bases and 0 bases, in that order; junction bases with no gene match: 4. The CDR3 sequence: CAWSRDRGPNTGELFF. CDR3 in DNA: TGTGCCTGGTCCCGGGACAGGGGGCCGAACACCGGGGAGCTGTTTTTT. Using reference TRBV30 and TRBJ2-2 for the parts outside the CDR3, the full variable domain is SQTIHQWPATLVQPVGSPLSLECTVEGTSNPNLYWYRQAAGRGLQLLFYSVGIGQISSEVPQNLSASRPQDRQFILSSKKLLLSDSGFYLCAWSRDRGPNTGELFFGEGSRLTVL.

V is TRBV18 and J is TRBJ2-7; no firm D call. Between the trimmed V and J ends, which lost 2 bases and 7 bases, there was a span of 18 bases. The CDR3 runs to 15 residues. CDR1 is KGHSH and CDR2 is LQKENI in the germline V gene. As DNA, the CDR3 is TGTGCCAGCTCACCAAGAAGATTCCCCACCTGGGAGCAGTACTTC. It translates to CASSPRRFPTWEQYF.

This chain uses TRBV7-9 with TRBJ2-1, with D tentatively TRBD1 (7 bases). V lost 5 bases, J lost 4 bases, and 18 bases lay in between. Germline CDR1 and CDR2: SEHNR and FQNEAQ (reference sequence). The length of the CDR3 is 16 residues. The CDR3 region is CASSPRRTGLYNEQFF. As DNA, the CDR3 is TGTGCCAGCAGCCCCCGAAGGACAGGACTATACAATGAGCAGTTCTTC.

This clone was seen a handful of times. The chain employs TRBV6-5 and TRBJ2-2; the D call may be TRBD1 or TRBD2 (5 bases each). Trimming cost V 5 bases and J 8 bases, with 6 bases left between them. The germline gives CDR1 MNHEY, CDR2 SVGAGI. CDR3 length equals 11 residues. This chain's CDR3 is CASSGGGELFF. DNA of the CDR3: TGTGCCAGCAGTGGGGGTGGGGAGCTGTTTTTT.

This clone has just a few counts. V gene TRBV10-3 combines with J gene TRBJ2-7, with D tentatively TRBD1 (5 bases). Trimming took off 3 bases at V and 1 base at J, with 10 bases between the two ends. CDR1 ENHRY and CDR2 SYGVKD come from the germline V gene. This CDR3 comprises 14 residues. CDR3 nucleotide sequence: TGTGCCATCAGTGATGGCAGGGCATCCTACGAGCAGTACTTC. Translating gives CAISDGRASYEQYF.

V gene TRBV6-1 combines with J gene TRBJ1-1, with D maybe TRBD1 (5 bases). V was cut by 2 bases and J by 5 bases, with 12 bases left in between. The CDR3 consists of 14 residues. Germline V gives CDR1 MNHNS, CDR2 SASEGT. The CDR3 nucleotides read TGTGCCAGCAGTGAACCTCGTAGGGGAACTGAAGCTTTCTTT. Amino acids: CASSEPRRGTEAFF.

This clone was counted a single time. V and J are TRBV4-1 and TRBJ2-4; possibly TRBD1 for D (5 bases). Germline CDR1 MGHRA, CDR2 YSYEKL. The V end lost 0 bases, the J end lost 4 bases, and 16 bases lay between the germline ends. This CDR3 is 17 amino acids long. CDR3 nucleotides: TGCGCCAGCAGCCAAGAGGGGCTTTTTGAGATAAAAAACATTCAGTACTTC. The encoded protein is CASSQEGLFEIKNIQYF.

The chain's CDR3 is CASSLGTYEQYF. CDR3 bases: TGTGCCAGCAGCTTGGGGACGTACGAGCAGTACTTC. This chain connects TRBV5-5 to TRBJ2-7, with unresolved D. The V end was cut by 0 bases, the J end by 4 bases, with 5 bases between. This CDR3 comprises 12 residues. From germline, CDR1 is SGHKS and CDR2 YYEKEE (reference sequence). Complete variable domain (other parts from reference TRBV5-5 and TRBJ2-7): DAGVTQSPTHLIKTRGQQVTLRCSPISGHKSVSWYQQVLGQGPQFIFQYYEKEERGRGNFPDRFSARQFPNYSSELNVNALLLGDSALYLCASSLGTYEQYFGPGTRLTVT.

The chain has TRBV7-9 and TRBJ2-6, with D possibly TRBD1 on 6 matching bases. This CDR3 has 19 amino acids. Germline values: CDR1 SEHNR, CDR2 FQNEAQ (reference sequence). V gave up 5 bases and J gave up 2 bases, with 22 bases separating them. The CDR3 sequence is CASSEFRDTLRAGANVLTF. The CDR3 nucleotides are TGTGCCAGCAGCGAGTTCCGGGACACCTTACGGGCTGGGGCCAACGTCCTGACTTTC.

The CDR3 here is CASSLSRASGRNEQFF. Written as DNA, the CDR3 is TGTGCCAGCAGCTTAAGTAGGGCTAGCGGACGTAATGAGCAGTTCTTC. The chain recombines TRBV7-3 with TRBJ2-1, with 7 bases aligning to TRBD2. Germline assignment: CDR1 SGHTA and CDR2 FQGTGA. The ends lost 1 base at V and 7 bases at J; junction bases unmatched: 10. CDR3 length: 16 residues.

The CDR3 here is CASSSLPGEQFF. The DNA of the CDR3 is TGTGCCAGTAGTTCCTTGCCGGGGGAGCAGTTCTTC. The rearrangement uses TRBV19 and TRBJ2-1; D possibly corresponds to TRBD2 (5 bases). Germline V gives CDR1 LNHDA, CDR2 SQIVND (reference sequence). The CDR3 consists of 12 residues. Deletions cut 5 bases from V and 10 bases from J, with 12 bases between.

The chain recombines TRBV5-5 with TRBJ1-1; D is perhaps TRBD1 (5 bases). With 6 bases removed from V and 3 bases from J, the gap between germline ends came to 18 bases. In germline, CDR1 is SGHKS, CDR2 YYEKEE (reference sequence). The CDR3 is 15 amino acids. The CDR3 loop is CASTLGRALYTEAFF. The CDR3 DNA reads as TGTGCCAGCACCCTCGGCAGGGCCCTCTACACTGAAGCTTTCTTT.

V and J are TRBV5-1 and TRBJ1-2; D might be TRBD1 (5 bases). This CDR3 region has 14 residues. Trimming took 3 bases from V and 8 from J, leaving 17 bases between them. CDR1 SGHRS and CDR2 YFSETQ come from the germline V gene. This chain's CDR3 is CASSSDTLPGGYTF. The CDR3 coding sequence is TGCGCCAGCAGCTCGGACACACTCCCCGGGGGCTACACCTTC.

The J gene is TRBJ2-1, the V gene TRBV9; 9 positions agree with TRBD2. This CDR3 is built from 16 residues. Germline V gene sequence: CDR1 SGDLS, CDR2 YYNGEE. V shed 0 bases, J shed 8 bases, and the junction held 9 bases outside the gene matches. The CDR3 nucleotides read TGTGCCAGCAGCGTAGCCACGCGGGGGGGCAGGGATGAGCAGTTCTTC. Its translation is CASSVATRGGRDEQFF.

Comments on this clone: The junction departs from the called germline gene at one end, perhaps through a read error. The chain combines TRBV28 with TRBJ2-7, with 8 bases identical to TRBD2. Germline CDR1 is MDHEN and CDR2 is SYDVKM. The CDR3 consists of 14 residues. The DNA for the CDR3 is TGTGCCAGCAGTCGGGGGGGGGTCGGGCGGTTTCGGTCCTTC. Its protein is CASSRGGVGRFRSF.

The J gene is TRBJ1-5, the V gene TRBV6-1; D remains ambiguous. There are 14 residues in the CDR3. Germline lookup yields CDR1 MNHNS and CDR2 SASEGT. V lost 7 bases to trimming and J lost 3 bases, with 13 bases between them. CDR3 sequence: CASTPGVINQPQHF. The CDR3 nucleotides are TGTGCCAGCACTCCTGGGGTCATCAATCAGCCCCAGCATTTT.

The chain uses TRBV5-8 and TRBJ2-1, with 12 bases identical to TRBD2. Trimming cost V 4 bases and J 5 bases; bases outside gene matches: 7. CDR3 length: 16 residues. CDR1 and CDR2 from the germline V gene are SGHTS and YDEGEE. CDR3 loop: CASSPRLAGEHNEQFF. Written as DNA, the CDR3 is TGTGCCAGCAGCCCAAGACTAGCGGGGGAACACAATGAGCAGTTCTTC.

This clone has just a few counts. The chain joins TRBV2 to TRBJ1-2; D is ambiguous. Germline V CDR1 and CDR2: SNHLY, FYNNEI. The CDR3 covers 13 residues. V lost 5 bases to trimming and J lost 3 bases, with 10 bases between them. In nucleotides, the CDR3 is TGTGCCAGCAGTCCCCAACCTGACTATGGCTACACCTTC. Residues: CASSPQPDYGYTF.

The CDR3 DNA reads TGTGCCAGCAGTTACTCGAAGGGGCGCGGGGATACGCAGTATTTT. As protein: CASSYSKGRGDTQYF. The chain couples TRBV6-6 to TRBJ2-3; D might be TRBD1 or TRBD2, each matching 5 bases. V lost 0 bases to trimming and J lost 6 bases, with 13 bases between them. CDR3 length: 15 amino acids. Germline V gives CDR1 MNHNY, CDR2 SVGAGI (reference sequence).

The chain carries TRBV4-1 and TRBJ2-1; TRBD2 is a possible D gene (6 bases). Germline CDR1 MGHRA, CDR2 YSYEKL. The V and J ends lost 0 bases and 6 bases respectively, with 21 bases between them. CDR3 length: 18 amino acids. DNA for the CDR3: TGCGCCAGCAGCCAAGAGCGTCAGGGCGGGACCCGGTTCAATGAGCAGTTCTTC. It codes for CASSQERQGGTRFNEQFF.

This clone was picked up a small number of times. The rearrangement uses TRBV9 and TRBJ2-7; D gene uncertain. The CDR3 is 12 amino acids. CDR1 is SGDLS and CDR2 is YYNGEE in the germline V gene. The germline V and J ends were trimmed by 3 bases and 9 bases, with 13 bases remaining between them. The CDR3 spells CASSGAWGGQYF. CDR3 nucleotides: TGTGCCAGCAGCGGAGCCTGGGGTGGGCAGTACTTC.

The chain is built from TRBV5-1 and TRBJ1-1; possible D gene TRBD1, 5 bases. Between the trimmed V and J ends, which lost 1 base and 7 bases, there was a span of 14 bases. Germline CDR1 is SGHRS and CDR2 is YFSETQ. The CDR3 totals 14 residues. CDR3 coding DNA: TGCGCCAGCAGCTTGTTGGGGCCGAGGAATGAAGCTTTCTTT. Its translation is CASSLLGPRNEAFF.